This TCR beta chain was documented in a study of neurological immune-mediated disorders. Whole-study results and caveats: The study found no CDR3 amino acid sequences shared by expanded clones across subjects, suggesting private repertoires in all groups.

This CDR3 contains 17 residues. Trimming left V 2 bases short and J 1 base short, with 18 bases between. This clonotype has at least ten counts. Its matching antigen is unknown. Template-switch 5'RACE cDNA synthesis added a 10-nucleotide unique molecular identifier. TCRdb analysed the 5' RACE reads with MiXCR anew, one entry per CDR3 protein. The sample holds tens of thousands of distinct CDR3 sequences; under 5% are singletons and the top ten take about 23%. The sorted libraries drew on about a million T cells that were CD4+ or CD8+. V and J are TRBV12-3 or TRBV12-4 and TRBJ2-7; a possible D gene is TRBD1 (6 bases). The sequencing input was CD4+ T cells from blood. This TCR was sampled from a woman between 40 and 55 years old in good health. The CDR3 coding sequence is TGTGCCAGCAGTTTACGTATCACAGGGCTTTTTTCCTACGAGCAGTACTTC. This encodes CASSLRITGLFSYEQYF.